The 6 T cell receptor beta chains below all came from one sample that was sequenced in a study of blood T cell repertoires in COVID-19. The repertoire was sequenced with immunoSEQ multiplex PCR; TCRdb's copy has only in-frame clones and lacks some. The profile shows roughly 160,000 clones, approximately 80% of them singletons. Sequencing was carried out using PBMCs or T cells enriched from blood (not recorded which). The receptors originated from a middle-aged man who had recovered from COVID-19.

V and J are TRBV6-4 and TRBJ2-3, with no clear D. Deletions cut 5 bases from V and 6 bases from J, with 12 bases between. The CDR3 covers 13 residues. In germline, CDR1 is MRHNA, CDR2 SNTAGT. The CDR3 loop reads CASSINFEDTQYF. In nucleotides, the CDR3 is TGTGCCAGCAGTATTAATTTCGAGGATACGCAGTATTTT.

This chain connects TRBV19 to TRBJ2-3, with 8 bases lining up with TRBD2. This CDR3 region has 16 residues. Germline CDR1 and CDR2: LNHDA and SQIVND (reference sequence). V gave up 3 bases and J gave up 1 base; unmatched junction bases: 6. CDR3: CASSMRGLGGTDTQYF. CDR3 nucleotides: TGTGCCAGTAGTATGAGGGGACTAGGCGGCACAGATACGCAGTATTTT.

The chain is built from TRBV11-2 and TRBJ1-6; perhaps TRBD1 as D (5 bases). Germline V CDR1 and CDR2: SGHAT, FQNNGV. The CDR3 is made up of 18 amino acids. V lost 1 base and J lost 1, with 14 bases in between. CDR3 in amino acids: CASSLVSPQVSYNSPLHF. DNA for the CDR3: TGTGCCAGCAGCTTAGTATCGCCACAGGTGTCCTATAATTCACCCCTCCACTTT.

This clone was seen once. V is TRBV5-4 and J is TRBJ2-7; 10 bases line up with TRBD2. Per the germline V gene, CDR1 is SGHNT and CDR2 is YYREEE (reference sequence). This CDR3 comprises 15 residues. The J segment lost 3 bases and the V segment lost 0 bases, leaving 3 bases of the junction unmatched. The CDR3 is CASSLGASGSYEQYF. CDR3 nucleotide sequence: TGTGCCAGCAGCTTGGGGGCTAGCGGGAGCTACGAGCAGTACTTC.

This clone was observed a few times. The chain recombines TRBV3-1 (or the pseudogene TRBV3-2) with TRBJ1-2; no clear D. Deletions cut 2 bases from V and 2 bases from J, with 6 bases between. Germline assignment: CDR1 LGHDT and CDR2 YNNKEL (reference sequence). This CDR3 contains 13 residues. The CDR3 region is CASSQYRNYGYTF. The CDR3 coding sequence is TGTGCCAGCAGCCAATACAGAAACTATGGCTACACCTTC.

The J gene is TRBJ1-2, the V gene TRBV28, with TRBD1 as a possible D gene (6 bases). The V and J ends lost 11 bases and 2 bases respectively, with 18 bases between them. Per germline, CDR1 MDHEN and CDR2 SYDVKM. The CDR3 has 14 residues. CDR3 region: CAANGGGLNYGYTF. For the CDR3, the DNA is TGTGCCGCCAATGGGGGGGGGCTGAACTATGGCTACACCTTC.